What follows describes a single T cell receptor (beta chain). Its target is unknown. The data were taken from a study of T cell responses to AZD1222 COVID-19 vaccine. Across the study: Recipients boosted at about 4 weeks or about 12 weeks are pooled.

The CDR3 is 15 residues long. Trimming took off 0 bases at V and 4 bases at J, with 12 bases between the two ends. The germline gives CDR1 MGHRA, CDR2 YSYEKL. Study-level findings and limits: Donors, mostly white British, included more females; clonal diversity was possibly underestimated. Two AZD1222 administrations were followed by greater Spike-specific TCR breadth and depth.

Sequencing was performed with immunoSEQ multiplex PCR; in TCRdb, only in-frame clones are kept and a portion is missing. The sample holds roughly 160,000 clones, roughly 92% seen once. The starting material was peripheral blood, obtained on day 0 of AZD1222 vaccination. This clonotype was obtained from an adult in good health. J is TRBJ1-2 and V is TRBV4-1, with unresolved D. The CDR3 region has the DNA TGCGCCAGCAGCCAAGATGAAGGGTTAGGCTATGGCTACACCTTC. This gives the protein CASSQDEGLGYGYTF.